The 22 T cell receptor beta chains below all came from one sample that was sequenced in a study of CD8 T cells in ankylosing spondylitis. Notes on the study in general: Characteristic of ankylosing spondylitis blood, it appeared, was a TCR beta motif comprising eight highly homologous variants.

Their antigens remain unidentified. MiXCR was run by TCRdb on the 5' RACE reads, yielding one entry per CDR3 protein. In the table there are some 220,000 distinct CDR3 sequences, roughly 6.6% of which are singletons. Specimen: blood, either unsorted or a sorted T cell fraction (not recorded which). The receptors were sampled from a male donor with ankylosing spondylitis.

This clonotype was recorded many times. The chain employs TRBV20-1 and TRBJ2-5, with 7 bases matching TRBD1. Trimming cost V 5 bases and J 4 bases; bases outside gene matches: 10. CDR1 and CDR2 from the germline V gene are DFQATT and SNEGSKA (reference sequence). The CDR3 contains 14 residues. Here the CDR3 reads CSAPLRDSGETQYF. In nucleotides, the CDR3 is TGCAGTGCTCCCCTCCGGGACAGTGGAGAGACCCAGTACTTC.

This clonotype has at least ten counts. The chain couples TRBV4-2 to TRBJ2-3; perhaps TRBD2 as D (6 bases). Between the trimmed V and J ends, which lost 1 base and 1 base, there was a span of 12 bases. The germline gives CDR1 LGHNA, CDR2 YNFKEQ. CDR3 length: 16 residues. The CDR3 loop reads CASSQGDSGRTDTQYF. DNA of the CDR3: TGTGCCAGCAGCCAAGGTGATAGCGGCCGCACAGATACGCAGTATTTT.

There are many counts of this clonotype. CDR3 coding DNA: TGTGCCAGCAGCTACAGCGGGGGAGGCACCGGGGAGCTGTTTTTT. As protein: CASSYSGGGTGELFF. The V gene is TRBV7-2, the J gene TRBJ2-2; 8 bases line up with TRBD2. The V gene end was trimmed by 4 bases and the J gene end by 4 bases; junction bases not matched to a gene: 5. This CDR3 spans 15 amino acids. Germline-derived CDR1 and CDR2 are SGHTA and FQGNSA.

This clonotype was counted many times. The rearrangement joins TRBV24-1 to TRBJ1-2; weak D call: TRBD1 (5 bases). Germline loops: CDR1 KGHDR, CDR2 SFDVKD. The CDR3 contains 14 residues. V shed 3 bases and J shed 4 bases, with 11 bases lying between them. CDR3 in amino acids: CATSDRQTVYGYTF. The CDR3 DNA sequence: TGTGCCACCAGTGATCGACAGACAGTCTATGGCTACACCTTC.

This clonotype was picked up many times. CDR3 region: CSAVATSYEQYF. DNA of the CDR3: TGCAGTGCAGTAGCGACCTCCTACGAGCAGTACTTC. The chain is built from TRBV20-1 and TRBJ2-7; possibly TRBD2 for D (5 bases). Trimming stripped 6 bases from V and 0 bases from J, with 9 bases between. The germline V gene has CDR1 DFQATT and CDR2 SNEGSKA (reference sequence). The CDR3 loop spans 12 amino acids.

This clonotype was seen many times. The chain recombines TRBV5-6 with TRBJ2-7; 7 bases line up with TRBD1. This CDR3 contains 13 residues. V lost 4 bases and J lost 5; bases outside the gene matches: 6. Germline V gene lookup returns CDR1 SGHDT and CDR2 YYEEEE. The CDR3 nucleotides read TGTGCCAGCAGCGTAGGACAGGCTCACGAGCAGTACTTC. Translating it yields CASSVGQAHEQYF. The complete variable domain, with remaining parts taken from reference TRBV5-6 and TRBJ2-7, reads DAGVTQSPTHLIKTRGQQVTLRCSPKSGHDTVSWYQQALGQGPQFIFQYYEEEERQRGNFPDRFSGHQFPNYSSELNVNALLLGDSALYLCASSVGQAHEQYFGPGTRLTVT.

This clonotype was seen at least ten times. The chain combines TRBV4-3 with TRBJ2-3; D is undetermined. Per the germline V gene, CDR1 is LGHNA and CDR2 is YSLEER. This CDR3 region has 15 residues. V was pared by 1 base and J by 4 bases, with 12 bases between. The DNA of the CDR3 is TGCGCCAGCAGCCAAGGTCTTCGGGTGGCAGATACGCAGTATTTT. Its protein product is CASSQGLRVADTQYF.

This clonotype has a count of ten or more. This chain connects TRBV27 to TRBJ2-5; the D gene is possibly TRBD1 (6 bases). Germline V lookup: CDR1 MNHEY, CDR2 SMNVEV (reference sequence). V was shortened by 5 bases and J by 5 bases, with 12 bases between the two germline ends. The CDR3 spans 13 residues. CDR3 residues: CASSPTGQETQYF. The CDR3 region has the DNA TGTGCCAGCAGTCCAACAGGGCAGGAGACCCAGTACTTC.

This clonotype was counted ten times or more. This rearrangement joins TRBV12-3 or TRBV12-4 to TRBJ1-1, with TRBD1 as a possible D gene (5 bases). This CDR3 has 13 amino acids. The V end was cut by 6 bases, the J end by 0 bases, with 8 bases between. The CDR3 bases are TGTGCCAGCAGAGGGACCTTGAACACTGAAGCTTTCTTT. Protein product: CASRGTLNTEAFF.

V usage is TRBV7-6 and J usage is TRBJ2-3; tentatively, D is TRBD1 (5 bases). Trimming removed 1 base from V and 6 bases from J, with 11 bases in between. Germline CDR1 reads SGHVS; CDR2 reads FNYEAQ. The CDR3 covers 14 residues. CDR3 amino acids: CASSLGGSPDTQYF. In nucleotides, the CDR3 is TGTGCCAGCAGCTTAGGGGGCTCCCCGGATACGCAGTATTTT.

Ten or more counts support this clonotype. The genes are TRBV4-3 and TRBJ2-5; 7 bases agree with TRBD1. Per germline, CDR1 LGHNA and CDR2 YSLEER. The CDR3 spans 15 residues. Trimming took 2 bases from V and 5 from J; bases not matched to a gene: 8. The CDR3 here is CASSQILTGTETQYF. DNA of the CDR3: TGCGCCAGCAGCCAAATTTTGACAGGGACGGAGACCCAGTACTTC.

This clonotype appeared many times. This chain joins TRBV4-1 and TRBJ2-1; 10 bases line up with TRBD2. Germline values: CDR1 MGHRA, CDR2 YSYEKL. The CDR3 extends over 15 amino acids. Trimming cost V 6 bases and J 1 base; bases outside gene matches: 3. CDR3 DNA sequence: TGCGCCAGCAGGGTTAGCGGGGGGTCCTACAATGAGCAGTTCTTC. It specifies CASRVSGGSYNEQFF.

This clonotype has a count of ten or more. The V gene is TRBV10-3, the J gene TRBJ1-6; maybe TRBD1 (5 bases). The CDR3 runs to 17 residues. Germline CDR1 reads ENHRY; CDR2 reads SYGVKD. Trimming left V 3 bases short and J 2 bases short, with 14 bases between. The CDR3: CAISDPGGQPYNSPLHF. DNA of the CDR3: TGTGCCATCAGTGACCCCGGAGGACAACCCTATAATTCACCCCTCCACTTT.

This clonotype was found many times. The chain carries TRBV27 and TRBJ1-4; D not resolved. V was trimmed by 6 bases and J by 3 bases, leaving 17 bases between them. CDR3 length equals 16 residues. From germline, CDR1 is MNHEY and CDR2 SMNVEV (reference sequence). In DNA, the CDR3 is TGTGCCAGCAGCAGCACCCGGGAACTGCCTAATGAAAAACTGTTTTTT. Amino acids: CASSSTRELPNEKLFF. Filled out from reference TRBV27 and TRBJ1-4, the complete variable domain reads EAQVTQNPRYLITVTGKKLTVTCSQNMNHEYMSWYRQDPGLGLRQIYYSMNVEVTDKGDVPEGYKVSRKEKRNFPLILESPSPNQTSLYFCASSSTRELPNEKLFFGSGTQLSVL.

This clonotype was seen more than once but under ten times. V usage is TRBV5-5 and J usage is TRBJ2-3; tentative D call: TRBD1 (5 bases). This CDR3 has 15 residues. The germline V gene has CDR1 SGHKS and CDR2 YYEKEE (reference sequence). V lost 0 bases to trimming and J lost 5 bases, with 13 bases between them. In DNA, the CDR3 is TGTGCCAGCAGCTTGGGTCCTCTGCAGGGAGATACGCAGTATTTT. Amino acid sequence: CASSLGPLQGDTQYF.

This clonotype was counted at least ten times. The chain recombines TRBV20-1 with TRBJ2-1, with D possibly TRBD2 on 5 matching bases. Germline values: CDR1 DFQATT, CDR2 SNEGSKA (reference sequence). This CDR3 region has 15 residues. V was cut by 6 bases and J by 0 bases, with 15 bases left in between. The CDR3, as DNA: TGCAGTGCCCCCAACCGGGATAGCTCCTACAATGAGCAGTTCTTC. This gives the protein CSAPNRDSSYNEQFF.

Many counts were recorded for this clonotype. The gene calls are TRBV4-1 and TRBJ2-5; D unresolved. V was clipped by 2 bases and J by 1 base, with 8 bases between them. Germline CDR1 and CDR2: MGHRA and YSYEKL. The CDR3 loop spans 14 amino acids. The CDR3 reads CASSQIISQETQYF. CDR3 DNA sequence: TGCGCCAGCAGCCAAATCATATCCCAAGAGACCCAGTACTTC.

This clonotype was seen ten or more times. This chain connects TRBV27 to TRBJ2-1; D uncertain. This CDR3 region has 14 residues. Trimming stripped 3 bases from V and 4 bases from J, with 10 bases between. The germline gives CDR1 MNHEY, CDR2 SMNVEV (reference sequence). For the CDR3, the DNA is TGTGCCAGCAGTTTTGGCGACACGTACAATGAGCAGTTCTTC. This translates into CASSFGDTYNEQFF.

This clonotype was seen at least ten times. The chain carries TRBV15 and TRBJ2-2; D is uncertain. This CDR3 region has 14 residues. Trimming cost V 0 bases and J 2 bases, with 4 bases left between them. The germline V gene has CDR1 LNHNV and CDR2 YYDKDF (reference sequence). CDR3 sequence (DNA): TGTGCCACCAGCAGAGACCCTAACACCGGGGAGCTGTTTTTT. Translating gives CATSRDPNTGELFF.

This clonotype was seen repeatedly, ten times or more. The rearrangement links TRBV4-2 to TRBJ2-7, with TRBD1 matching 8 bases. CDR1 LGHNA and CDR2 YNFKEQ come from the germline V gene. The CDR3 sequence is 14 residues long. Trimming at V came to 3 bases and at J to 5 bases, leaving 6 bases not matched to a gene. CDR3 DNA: TGTGCCAGCAGCCAGCCCCTGACAGGGGACGAGCAGTACTTC. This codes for CASSQPLTGDEQYF.

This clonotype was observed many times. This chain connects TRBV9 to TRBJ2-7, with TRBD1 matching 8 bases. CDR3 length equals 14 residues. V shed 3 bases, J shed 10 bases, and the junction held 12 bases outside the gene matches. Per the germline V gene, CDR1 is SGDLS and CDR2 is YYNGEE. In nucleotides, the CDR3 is TGTGCCAGCAGCGCCGGGACAGGCGCCCTAACCCAGTACTTC. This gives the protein CASSAGTGALTQYF.

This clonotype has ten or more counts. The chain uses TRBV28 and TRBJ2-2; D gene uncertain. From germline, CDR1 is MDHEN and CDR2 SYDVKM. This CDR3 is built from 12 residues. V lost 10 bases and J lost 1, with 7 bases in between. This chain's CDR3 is CATTGNTGELFF. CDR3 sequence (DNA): TGTGCCACCACTGGGAACACCGGGGAGCTGTTTTTT. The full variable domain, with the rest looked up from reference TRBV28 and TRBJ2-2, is DVKVTQSSRYLVKRTGEKVFLECVQDMDHENMFWYRQDPGLGLRLIYFSYDVKMKEKGDIPEGYSVSREKKERFSLILESASTNQTSMYLCATTGNTGELFFGEGSRLTVL.